Detailed here is one T cell receptor (beta chain). This entry is derived from a study of blood T cell repertoires in COVID-19. Study background: Samples representing acute and convalescent COVID-19 were sourced from the United States, Italy and Spain. PBMCs, B-cell-depleted T cells, or T cells provided the cDNA or gDNA that made up the material.

The germline V gene has CDR1 MNHEY and CDR2 SVGEGT. Trimming took 2 bases from V and 5 from J, leaving 15 bases between them. There are 15 residues in the CDR3. Per the study methods: How many nucleated cells were present was estimated from reference gene primer amplification. TCRdb keeps only in-frame clones here, not all; method: immunoSEQ multiplex PCR. That table is the source of V, J and clone size, and D and trimming were worked out from the DNA. The sample contains 350,000 to 500,000 clones, roughly 89% of which appear only once. Patients in Seattle were enrolled during active infection, then followed longitudinally.

The V call is TRBV6-2 or TRBV6-3, the J call TRBJ2-5, with a weak D call TRBD2 (6 bases). The receptor's source is a man between 18 and 35 years old with COVID-19, enrolled during active disease. Sequenced: peripheral blood. The CDR3 DNA reads as TGTGCCAGCAGTTACCCGACTAGAATCGGGGAGACCCAGTACTTC. Translating it yields CASSYPTRIGETQYF.